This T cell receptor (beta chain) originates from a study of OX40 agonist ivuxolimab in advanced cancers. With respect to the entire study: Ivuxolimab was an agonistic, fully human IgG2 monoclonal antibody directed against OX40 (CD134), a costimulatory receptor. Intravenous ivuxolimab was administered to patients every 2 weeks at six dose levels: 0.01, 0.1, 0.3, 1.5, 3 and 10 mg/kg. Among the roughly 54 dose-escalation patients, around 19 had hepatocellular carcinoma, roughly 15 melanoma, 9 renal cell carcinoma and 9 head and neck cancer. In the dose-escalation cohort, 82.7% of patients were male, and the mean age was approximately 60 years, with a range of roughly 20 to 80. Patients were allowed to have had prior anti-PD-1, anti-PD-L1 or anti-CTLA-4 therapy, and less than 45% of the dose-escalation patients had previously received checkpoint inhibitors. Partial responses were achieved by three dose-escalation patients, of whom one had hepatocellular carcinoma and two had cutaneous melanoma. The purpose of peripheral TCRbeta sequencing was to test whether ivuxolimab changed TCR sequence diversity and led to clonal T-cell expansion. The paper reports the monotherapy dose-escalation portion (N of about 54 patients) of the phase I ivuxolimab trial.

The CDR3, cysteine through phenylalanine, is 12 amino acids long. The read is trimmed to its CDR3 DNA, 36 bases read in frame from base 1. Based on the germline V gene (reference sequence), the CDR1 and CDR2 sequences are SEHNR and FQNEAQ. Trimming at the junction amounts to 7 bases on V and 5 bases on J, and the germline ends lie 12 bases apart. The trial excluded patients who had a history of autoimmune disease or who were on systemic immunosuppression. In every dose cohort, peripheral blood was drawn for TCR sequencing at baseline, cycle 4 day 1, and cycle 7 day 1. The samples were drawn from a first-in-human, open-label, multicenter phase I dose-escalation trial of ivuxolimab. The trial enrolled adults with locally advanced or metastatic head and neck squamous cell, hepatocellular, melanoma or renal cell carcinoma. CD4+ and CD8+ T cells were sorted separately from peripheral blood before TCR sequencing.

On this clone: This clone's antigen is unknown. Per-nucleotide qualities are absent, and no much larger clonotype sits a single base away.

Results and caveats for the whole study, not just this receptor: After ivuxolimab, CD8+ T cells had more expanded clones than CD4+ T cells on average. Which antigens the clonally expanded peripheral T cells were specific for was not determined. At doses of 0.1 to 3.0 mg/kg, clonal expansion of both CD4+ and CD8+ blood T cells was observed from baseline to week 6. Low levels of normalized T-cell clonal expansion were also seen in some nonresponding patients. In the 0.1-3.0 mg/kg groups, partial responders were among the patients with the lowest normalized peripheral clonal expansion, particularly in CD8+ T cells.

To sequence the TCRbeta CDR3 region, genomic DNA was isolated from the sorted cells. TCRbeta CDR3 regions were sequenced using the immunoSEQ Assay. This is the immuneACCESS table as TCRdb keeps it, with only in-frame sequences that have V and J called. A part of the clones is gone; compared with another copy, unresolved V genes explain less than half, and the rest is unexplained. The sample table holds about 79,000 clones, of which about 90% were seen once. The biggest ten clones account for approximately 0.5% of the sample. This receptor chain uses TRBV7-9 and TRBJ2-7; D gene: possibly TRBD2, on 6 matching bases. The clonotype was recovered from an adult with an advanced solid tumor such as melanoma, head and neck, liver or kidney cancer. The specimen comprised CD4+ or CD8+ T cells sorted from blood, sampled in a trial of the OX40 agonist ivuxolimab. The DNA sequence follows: TGTGCCAGCACCAAGCGGGCGGACGAGCAGTACTTC. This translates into CASTKRADEQYF.